This is a list of T cell receptor beta chains from one sample in a study of CD8 T cells in Susac syndrome. Each CDR3 protein is one row after TCRdb ran MiXCR on the immunoSEQ multiplex PCR reads. The sample holds around 170,000 distinct CDR3 sequences, 90% to 97% seen once. The sequencing sample was made of CD4+ T cells from PBMCs. Receptor source: a human donor with Susac syndrome. CDR3s include the opening cysteine and the closing phenylalanine or tryptophan. The order of the fields is J gene, V gene, clone size, D gene, CDR3 DNA, CDR3 protein. D genes are given only for firm matches. Some rows have no size entry. The others give once, few or many, or a class for an expanded clone.

j_call: TRBJ1-6
v_call: TRBV4-2
clone_size: -
d_call: TRBD1
cdr3_nt: TGTGCCAGCAGCCAAGTGGACAGGGATAATTCACCCCTCCACTTT
cdr3_aa: CASSQVDRDNSPLHF

j_call: TRBJ2-5
v_call: TRBV9
clone_size: -
d_call: -
cdr3_nt: TGTGCCAGCAGCGACGGACAGAATTACCAAGAGACCCAGTACTTC
cdr3_aa: CASSDGQNYQETQYF

j_call: TRBJ1-6
v_call: TRBV30
clone_size: -
d_call: -
cdr3_nt: TGTGCCTGGAGTGTACGGGATAATTCACCCCTCCACTTT
cdr3_aa: CAWSVRDNSPLHF

j_call: TRBJ1-1
v_call: TRBV3-1
clone_size: once
d_call: -
cdr3_nt: TGTGCCAGCAGCCAAGCGGGGAGGAATACTGAAGCTTTCTTT
cdr3_aa: CASSQAGRNTEAFF

j_call: TRBJ1-1
v_call: TRBV10-3
clone_size: -
d_call: -
cdr3_nt: TGTGCCATCAGTGACATGCGATATGAAGCTTTCTTT
cdr3_aa: CAISDMRYEAFF

j_call: TRBJ1-2
v_call: TRBV4-3
clone_size: -
d_call: -
cdr3_nt: TGCGCCAGCAGCCAAGATCGCCAGGGAGTTGGCTACACCTTC
cdr3_aa: CASSQDRQGVGYTF

j_call: TRBJ1-2
v_call: TRBV7-9
clone_size: once
d_call: TRBD1
cdr3_nt: TGTGCCAGCAGCTCCTCCGGGACAGGGCTCTATGGCTACACCTTC
cdr3_aa: CASSSSGTGLYGYTF

j_call: TRBJ2-5
v_call: TRBV6-5
clone_size: -
d_call: TRBD1
cdr3_nt: TGTGCCAGCAGTTACTCGTTACAGGGGGCGGGGGAGACCCAGTACTTC
cdr3_aa: CASSYSLQGAGETQYF

j_call: TRBJ2-7
v_call: TRBV2
clone_size: -
d_call: TRBD2
cdr3_nt: TGTGCCAGCTGCGGGGGGAGCTCCTACGAGCAGTACTTC
cdr3_aa: CASCGGSSYEQYF

j_call: TRBJ2-7
v_call: TRBV13
clone_size: once
d_call: -
cdr3_nt: TGTGCCAGCAGCTTAGCATCGCAGACCTACGAGCAGTACTTC
cdr3_aa: CASSLASQTYEQYF

j_call: TRBJ1-2
v_call: TRBV4-2
clone_size: -
d_call: -
cdr3_nt: TGTGCCAGCAGCCAAGATGCTAACAGGGCGAAAGGCTACACCTTC
cdr3_aa: CASSQDANRAKGYTF

j_call: TRBJ2-7
v_call: TRBV12-3/TRBV12-4
clone_size: -
d_call: TRBD1
cdr3_nt: TGTGCCAGCAGTTTGGGGACAGGACCCGACGAGCAGTACTTC
cdr3_aa: CASSLGTGPDEQYF

j_call: TRBJ2-2
v_call: TRBV29-1
clone_size: -
d_call: -
cdr3_nt: TGCAGCGTTACGCGGAGCACCGGGGAGCTGTTTTTT
cdr3_aa: CSVTRSTGELFF

j_call: TRBJ1-1
v_call: TRBV3-1
clone_size: -
d_call: -
cdr3_nt: TGTGCCAGCAGCCAATCCGGGGGAAACACTGAAGCTTTCTTT
cdr3_aa: CASSQSGGNTEAFF

j_call: TRBJ2-7
v_call: TRBV9
clone_size: once
d_call: -
cdr3_nt: TGTGCCAGCAGCACGACAGAATACGAGCAGTACTTC
cdr3_aa: CASSTTEYEQYF

j_call: TRBJ2-7
v_call: TRBV21-1
clone_size: -
d_call: -
cdr3_nt: TGTGCCAGCAGCAAGGGGAACGAGCAGTACTTC
cdr3_aa: CASSKGNEQYF

j_call: TRBJ1-5
v_call: TRBV10-3
clone_size: -
d_call: -
cdr3_nt: TGTGCCATCAGTGACAGAACAGGGAATCAGCCCCAGCATTTT
cdr3_aa: CAISDRTGNQPQHF

j_call: TRBJ2-7
v_call: TRBV7-9
clone_size: -
d_call: TRBD1
cdr3_nt: TGTGCCAGCAGCTTGAGGGACAGGGGTCCCTACGAGCAGTACTTC
cdr3_aa: CASSLRDRGPYEQYF

j_call: TRBJ2-7
v_call: TRBV6-5
clone_size: -
d_call: -
cdr3_nt: TGTGCCAGCAGCCGAGCCCCTCAGCGCGAGCAGTACTTC
cdr3_aa: CASSRAPQREQYF

j_call: TRBJ2-3
v_call: TRBV4-3
clone_size: -
d_call: TRBD1
cdr3_nt: TGCGCCAGCAGTTCTGACAGGGGAGCGCAGTATTTT
cdr3_aa: CASSSDRGAQYF

j_call: TRBJ1-2
v_call: TRBV19
clone_size: -
d_call: -
cdr3_nt: TGTGCCAGTAGGCCCGGGACACAAGCTAACTATGGCTACACCTTC
cdr3_aa: CASRPGTQANYGYTF